This TCR beta chain was profiled in a study of blood T cell repertoires in COVID-19. Looking at the study overall: Specimens from acute and convalescent COVID-19 originated in the United States, Italy and Spain. The cDNA or gDNA used as material had been derived from T cells, B-cell-depleted T cells, or PBMCs.

V dropped 3 bases and J dropped 4 bases, with 16 bases sitting between them. The CDR3 spans 15 residues. Per the germline V gene, CDR1 is MNHNS and CDR2 is SASEGT. In the source study's methods: The authors estimated nucleated cell counts from reference gene primer amplification. Here immunoSEQ multiplex PCR was the method, and the copy in TCRdb shows in-frame clones only, minus some. The V and J calls and clone size are taken from that table; D and trimming were inferred from the DNA. The table has some 110,000 clones, about 80% seen once; the top ten hold under 20%. Sequencing was carried out using peripheral blood. The J gene is TRBJ2-7, the V gene TRBV6-1; D ambiguous. This receptor was identified in a man between 60 and 75 years old with active or convalescent COVID-19. CDR3 DNA sequence: TGTGCCAGCAGTGAGGGTACAGCCGAACTTTACGAGCAGTACTTC. This sequence encodes CASSEGTAELYEQYF.